This record looks at one TCR beta chain sequence and its context. The sample belongs to a study of T cell changes during pregnancy in multiple sclerosis. Assay: immunoSEQ multiplex PCR; the TCRdb copy retains only in-frame clones and omits some. The sample includes approximately 65,000 clones, around nine tenths of them seen just once. Trimming stripped 1 base from V and 7 bases from J, with 9 bases between. The CDR3 sequence is 12 residues long. Germline CDR1 and CDR2: SGHDT and YYEEEE. This receptor was identified in a female donor in good health, enrolled as a control in a pregnancy study. The source was peripheral blood, collected in the third trimester of pregnancy. The chain employs TRBV5-6 and TRBJ2-7; TRBD1 is a possible D gene (6 bases). The CDR3 sequence: CASSLTGWEQYF. DNA of the CDR3: TGTGCCAGCAGCTTGACAGGGTGGGAGCAGTACTTC.